This T cell receptor (beta chain) was observed in a study of shared clonotypes between healthy human individuals. Clones were read by immunoSEQ multiplex PCR, and TCRdb kept only the in-frame ones, dropping some. The sample holds 2 million to 2.5 million clones; about 90% are singletons and the top ten take around 0.35%. J gave up 8 bases and V 0 bases, and 4 bases lay outside the gene matches. This CDR3 has 15 amino acids. Germline-derived CDR1 and CDR2 are SGHRS and YFSETQ. The sequence was obtained from a man aged 18 to 29 in good health. Some clones in this sample may be carry-over from other donors' samples. Sequencing input: naive CD4+ T cells from PBMCs. Subset given: CD45RA+ positively selected. The rearrangement links TRBV5-1 to TRBJ1-4; 10 bases are a match to TRBD1. CDR3 DNA: TGCGCCAGCAGCTTGGCGGGGACAGGGGCGGAAAAACTGTTTTTT. Translated: CASSLAGTGAEKLFF.